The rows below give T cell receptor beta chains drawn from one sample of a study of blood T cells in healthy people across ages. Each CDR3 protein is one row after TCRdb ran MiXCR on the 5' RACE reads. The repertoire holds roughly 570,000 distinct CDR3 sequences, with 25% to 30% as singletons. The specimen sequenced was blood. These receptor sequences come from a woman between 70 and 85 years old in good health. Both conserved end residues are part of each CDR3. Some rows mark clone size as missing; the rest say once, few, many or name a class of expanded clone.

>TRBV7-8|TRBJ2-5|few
CASTFVHQETQYF
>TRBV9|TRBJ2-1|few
CASSAPGTSGLSYNEQFF
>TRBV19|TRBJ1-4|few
CASSIVGRTNEKLFF
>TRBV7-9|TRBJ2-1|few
CASSLKRGALNEQFF
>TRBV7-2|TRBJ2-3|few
CASSPQSGDTQYF
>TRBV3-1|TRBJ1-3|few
CASSQDSITIYF
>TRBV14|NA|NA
CASSQGQGRYEQFF
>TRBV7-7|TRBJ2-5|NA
CASSSHGARQETQYF
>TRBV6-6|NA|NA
CASSQIVEQFF
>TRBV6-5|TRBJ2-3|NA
CASRLSGTLTDTQYF
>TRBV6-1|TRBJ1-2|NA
CASTHGGNYGYTF
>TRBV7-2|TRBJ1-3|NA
CASSLARDSITFSGNTIYF
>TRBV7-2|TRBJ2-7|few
CASSFSGLEGYEQYF
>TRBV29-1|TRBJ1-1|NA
CSANPGAEAFF
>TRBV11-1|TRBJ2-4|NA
CASSPGGMGEINF
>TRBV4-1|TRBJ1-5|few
CASSQDFLFSWAQHF
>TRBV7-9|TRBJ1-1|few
CASTPVGGTEAFF
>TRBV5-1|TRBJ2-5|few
CASSRGGTLPLETQYF
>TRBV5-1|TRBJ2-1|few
CASSLAWGQHNEQFF
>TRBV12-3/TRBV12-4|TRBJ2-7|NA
CASTLARSGLSEQYF
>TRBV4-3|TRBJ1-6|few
CASSQEGRGGADSPLHF
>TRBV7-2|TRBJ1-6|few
CASSLGLSYNSPLHF
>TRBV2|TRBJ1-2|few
CASRPGDGYTF
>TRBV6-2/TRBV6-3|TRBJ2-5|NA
CASSTWTVQETQYF
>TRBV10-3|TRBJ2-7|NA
CAISTGRGPTGEQYF
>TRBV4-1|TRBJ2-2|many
CASSQRGEGRANTGELFF
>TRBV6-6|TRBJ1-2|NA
CASIPDTEGYGYTF
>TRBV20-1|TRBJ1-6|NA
CSARVGGGLNSPLHF
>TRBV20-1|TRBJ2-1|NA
CSAEQSGTLSYNEQFF
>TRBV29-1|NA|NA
CSVGTPRTGGNEQFF
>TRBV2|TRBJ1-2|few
CASSTRRRDGYTF
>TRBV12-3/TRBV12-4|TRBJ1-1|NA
CASSLRQGEAFF